This TCR beta chain was documented in a study of response to subunit inactivated influenza vaccine. Trimming took 6 bases from V and 5 from J, leaving 17 bases between them. This CDR3 is 14 amino acids long. Germline CDR1 reads SGHKS; CDR2 reads YYEKEE (reference sequence). From the RT-PCR reads, TCRdb called clonotypes with MiXCR, one entry per CDR3 protein. The sample has about 540,000 distinct CDR3 sequences, around a quarter seen once. The data were also submitted as part of a second study, on T cells expressing NK-cell markers. This second study says: UMIs were included in TCR beta cDNA generated by 5'RACE template switching. One of the eight sequenced donors was seronegative, whereas the other seven were HCMV-seropositive. Dominant NKG2C+ clonotype frequencies of about 1.0-7.0% of CD8+ T cells were measured in more than 5 donors. In a few donors, dominant clonotypes made up roughly 28.3-65% of CD3+CD56-NKG2C+ cells. Questions lingered over whether expanded NKG2C+ T cell clones were HCMV-specific.

V is TRBV5-5 and J is TRBJ2-5, with a weak D call TRBD2 (6 bases). Sequencing used CD4+ T cells sorted from PBMCs, obtained 11 to 12 days after vaccination. This receptor was obtained from a man aged 50 or older who received an inactivated influenza vaccine. The CDR3 DNA reads as TGTGCCAGCACCCCGCTTCTGACTAGTGAGACCCAGTACTTC. It translates to CASTPLLTSETQYF.